This T cell receptor (beta chain) was documented in a study of CXCR3-negative and CXCR3-positive naive CD8 T cells. Study at large: Cumulative TRB read yield was 120 million to 150 million, averaging about 1.5 +/- 0.3 million per library.

All TRB cDNA libraries came from 5' RACE performed with UMI labels. Each CDR3 protein gets one entry in TCRdb, which reprocessed the 5' RACE reads and gives no DNA. Seen in this sample are tens of thousands of distinct CDR3 sequences; the ten most common clones hold 1.6%. Germline V gene lookup returns CDR1 MNHEY and CDR2 SVGAGI. The CDR3 sequence is 13 residues long. This chain joins TRBV6-5 and TRBJ2-7; TCRdb's D call, TRBD1, is unchecked because there is no DNA. Material for sequencing was naive CXCR3- CD8+ T cells from blood. Subset in this sample: CD45RO-CCR7+CD27+CD95- naive CD8+ T cells lacking CXCR3 (TNR3-). This clonotype originated in a human donor in good health. Some clones in this sample may be carry-over from other donors' samples. This CDR3 is CASRLGPLYEQYF.